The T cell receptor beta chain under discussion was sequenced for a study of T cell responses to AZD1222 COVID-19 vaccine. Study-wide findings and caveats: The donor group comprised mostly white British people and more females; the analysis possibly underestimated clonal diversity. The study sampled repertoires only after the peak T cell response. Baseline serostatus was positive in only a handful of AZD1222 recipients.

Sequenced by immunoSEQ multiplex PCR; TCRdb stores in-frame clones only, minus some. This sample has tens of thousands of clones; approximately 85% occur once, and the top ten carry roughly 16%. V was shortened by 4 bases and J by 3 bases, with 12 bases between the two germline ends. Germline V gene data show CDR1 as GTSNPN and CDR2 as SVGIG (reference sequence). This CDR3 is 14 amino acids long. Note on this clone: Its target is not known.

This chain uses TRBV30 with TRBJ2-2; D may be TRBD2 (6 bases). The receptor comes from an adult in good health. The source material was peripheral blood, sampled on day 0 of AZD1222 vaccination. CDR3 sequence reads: CAWNAGLDTGELFF. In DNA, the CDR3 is TGTGCCTGGAACGCGGGGCTCGACACCGGGGAGCTGTTTTTT.